This passage covers 16 T cell receptor beta chains from one sample sequenced in a study of blood T cell repertoires in COVID-19. Generated by immunoSEQ multiplex PCR, the TCRdb table keeps only in-frame clones and is missing some. The table lists 150,000 to 180,000 clones, about 80% of them singletons. Sequenced: PBMCs or T cells enriched from blood (not recorded which). These receptor sequences come from a man in his fifties who had recovered from COVID-19.

This chain's CDR3 is CASSLMPAVSYGYTF. The CDR3 DNA reads as TGTGCCAGCAGTCTGATGCCGGCGGTTTCCTATGGCTACACCTTC. The chain carries TRBV2 and TRBJ1-2, with D hard to call. CDR1 is SNHLY and CDR2 is FYNNEI in the germline V gene. The V gene lost 5 bases and the J gene lost 4 bases, with 17 bases spanning the gap. CDR3 length: 15 residues. The variable domain in full, completed from reference TRBV2 and TRBJ1-2, reads EPEVTQTPSHQVTQMGQEVILRCVPISNHLYFYWYRQILGQKVEFLVSFYNNEISEKSEIFDDQFSVERPDGSNFTLKIRSTKLEDSAMYFCASSLMPAVSYGYTFGSGTRLTVV.

V usage is TRBV4-1 and J usage is TRBJ2-6; D is unclear. This CDR3 has 17 residues. V shed 1 base and J shed 0 bases, with 10 bases lying between them. The germline CDR1 and CDR2 sequences are MGHRA and YSYEKL. Here the CDR3 reads CASSQAEFSSGANVLTF. The DNA for the CDR3 is TGCGCCAGCAGCCAAGCGGAGTTTAGCTCTGGGGCCAACGTCCTGACTTTC.

The genes are TRBV7-6 and TRBJ2-2; 7 bases align to TRBD2. J lost 4 bases, V lost 10 bases, and 15 bases had no gene match. Germline CDR1 reads SGHVS; CDR2 reads FNYEAQ. This CDR3 spans 16 amino acids. CDR3 in amino acids: CATTSGEGPVTGELFF. CDR3 bases: TGTGCCACCACGAGCGGGGAGGGCCCGGTCACCGGGGAGCTGTTTTTT.

This chain links TRBV5-5 with TRBJ1-1; TRBD1 is a possible D gene (6 bases). Germline lookup yields CDR1 SGHKS and CDR2 YYEKEE (reference sequence). Trimming shortened V by 5 bases and J by 1 base, and 12 bases separated the two germline ends. The CDR3 totals 14 residues. DNA of the CDR3: TGTGCCAGCAGGACCGGGACACAGAACACTGAAGCTTTCTTT. Amino acids: CASRTGTQNTEAFF.

V gene TRBV5-1 combines with J gene TRBJ2-7; 11 bases agree with TRBD1. Germline CDR1 SGHRS, CDR2 YFSETQ. With V trimmed by 4 bases and J by 3 bases, 6 bases remained unmatched. This CDR3 has 15 amino acids. Written as DNA, the CDR3 is TGCGCCAGCAGCCCCCTCGGGACAGGGGGCTACGAGCAGTACTTC. It yields the protein CASSPLGTGGYEQYF. The full variable domain, with the rest looked up from reference TRBV5-1 and TRBJ2-7, is KAGVTQTPRYLIKTRGQQVTLSCSPISGHRSVSWYQQTPGQGLQFLFEYFSETQRNKGNFPGRFSGRQFSNSRSEMNVSTLELGDSALYLCASSPLGTGGYEQYFGPGTRLTVT.

This clone was found once. The V call is TRBV6-5, the J call TRBJ2-5; D is undetermined. V was cut by 5 bases and J by 1 base, with 11 bases left in between. This CDR3 region has 14 residues. CDR1 is MNHEY and CDR2 is SVGAGI in the germline V gene. The CDR3 coding sequence is TGTGCCAGCAGTAGCCGCGGAGCCCAAGAGACCCAGTACTTC. Translated: CASSSRGAQETQYF.

This clone was seen only once. The CDR3, as DNA: TGTGCCAGCTCACCTATGGGACAGGGTACTAACTATGGCTACACCTTC. This translates into CASSPMGQGTNYGYTF. This chain uses TRBV18 with TRBJ1-2; 9 nucleotides line up with TRBD1. Germline CDR1 reads KGHSH; CDR2 reads LQKENI. The CDR3 sequence is 16 residues long. With 3 bases clipped from V and 0 bases from J, the junction kept 5 bases outside the gene matches.

This clone appeared a few times. The V gene is TRBV6-5, the J gene TRBJ1-6; 9 bases align to TRBD1. With 7 bases clipped from V and 6 bases from J, the junction kept 7 bases outside the gene matches. Germline V lookup: CDR1 MNHEY, CDR2 SVGAGI. The CDR3 sequence is 15 residues long. CDR3 nucleotide sequence: TGTGCCAGCACTCAGACAGGGGGGAGTAATTCACCCCTCCACTTT. Its translation: CASTQTGGSNSPLHF.

This CDR3 reads CASSPETGLSYEQYF. The CDR3, as DNA: TGTGCCAGTAGTCCAGAGACAGGCCTCTCCTACGAGCAGTACTTC. This chain uses TRBV19 with TRBJ2-7, with D possibly being TRBD1 (6 bases). This CDR3 has 15 amino acids. The V gene's germline CDR1 is LNHDA and CDR2 SQIVND (reference sequence). Trimming took 5 bases from V and 0 from J, leaving 14 bases between them.

CDR3 nucleotide sequence: TGCGCCAGCAGCTTGGACAGGAACTACGAGCAGTACTTC. The encoded protein is CASSLDRNYEQYF. The V and J genes are TRBV5-1 and TRBJ2-7; D possibly corresponds to TRBD1 (5 bases). This CDR3 region has 13 residues. Germline V gives CDR1 SGHRS, CDR2 YFSETQ. Between the trimmed V and J ends, which lost 0 bases and 3 bases, there was a span of 7 bases. The variable domain in full, completed from reference TRBV5-1 and TRBJ2-7, reads KAGVTQTPRYLIKTRGQQVTLSCSPISGHRSVSWYQQTPGQGLQFLFEYFSETQRNKGNFPGRFSGRQFSNSRSEMNVSTLELGDSALYLCASSLDRNYEQYFGPGTRLTVT.

The genes are TRBV5-1 and TRBJ1-2; possibly TRBD1 for D (5 bases). Trimming pared 0 bases from V and 2 bases from J, leaving 11 bases between. Germline V gene data show CDR1 as SGHRS and CDR2 as YFSETQ. The CDR3 sequence is 15 residues long. The CDR3: CASSLALGENYGYTF. As DNA, the CDR3 is TGCGCCAGCAGCTTGGCGCTAGGGGAAAACTATGGCTACACCTTC.

The chain has TRBV19 and TRBJ1-2, with D perhaps matching TRBD1 (6 bases). Germline V gene lookup returns CDR1 LNHDA and CDR2 SQIVND (reference sequence). This CDR3 comprises 16 residues. The V gene lost 4 bases and the J gene lost 2 bases, with 17 bases spanning the gap. For the CDR3, the DNA is TGTGCCAGTAGTACCATGAACTTCAGGGGAAACTATGGCTACACCTTC. Amino acids: CASSTMNFRGNYGYTF.

The V gene is TRBV7-9, the J gene TRBJ1-2; the D gene is possibly TRBD1 (6 bases). The CDR3 totals 16 residues. Germline CDR1 is SEHNR and CDR2 is FQNEAQ (reference sequence). Trimming shortened V by 8 bases and J by 7 bases, and 26 bases separated the two germline ends. The CDR3 reads CASHRAGAPIPGGYTF. CDR3 coding DNA: TGTGCCAGCCATAGGGCGGGGGCTCCCATACCGGGTGGCTACACCTTC.

The chain links TRBV10-3 to TRBJ2-1, with 7 bases fitting TRBD2. The junction had 2 bases not matched to a gene; V was cut back by 6 bases and J by 3 bases. Germline CDR1 is ENHRY and CDR2 is SYGVKD. The CDR3 length is 13 residues. The CDR3 here is CAIRGGDYNEQFF. The DNA for the CDR3 is TGTGCCATCAGGGGGGGGGACTACAATGAGCAGTTCTTC.

Only a few counts were recorded for this clone. J is TRBJ1-6 and V is TRBV15; D remains ambiguous. The CDR3 is 13 residues long. Trimming cost V 0 bases and J 9 bases, with 6 bases left between them. The germline V gene encodes CDR1 LNHNV and CDR2 YYDKDF (reference sequence). The CDR3 region is CATSRERVSPLHF. The CDR3 DNA reads as TGTGCCACCAGCAGAGAGAGGGTTTCACCCCTCCACTTT.

The V gene is TRBV6-5, the J gene TRBJ2-1; D call uncertain. The germline gives CDR1 MNHEY, CDR2 SVGAGI. CDR3 length: 11 residues. V lost 8 bases and J lost 6, with 8 bases in between. The CDR3, as DNA: TGTGCCAGCGGTAACATCAATGAGCAGTTCTTC. Amino acids: CASGNINEQFF.